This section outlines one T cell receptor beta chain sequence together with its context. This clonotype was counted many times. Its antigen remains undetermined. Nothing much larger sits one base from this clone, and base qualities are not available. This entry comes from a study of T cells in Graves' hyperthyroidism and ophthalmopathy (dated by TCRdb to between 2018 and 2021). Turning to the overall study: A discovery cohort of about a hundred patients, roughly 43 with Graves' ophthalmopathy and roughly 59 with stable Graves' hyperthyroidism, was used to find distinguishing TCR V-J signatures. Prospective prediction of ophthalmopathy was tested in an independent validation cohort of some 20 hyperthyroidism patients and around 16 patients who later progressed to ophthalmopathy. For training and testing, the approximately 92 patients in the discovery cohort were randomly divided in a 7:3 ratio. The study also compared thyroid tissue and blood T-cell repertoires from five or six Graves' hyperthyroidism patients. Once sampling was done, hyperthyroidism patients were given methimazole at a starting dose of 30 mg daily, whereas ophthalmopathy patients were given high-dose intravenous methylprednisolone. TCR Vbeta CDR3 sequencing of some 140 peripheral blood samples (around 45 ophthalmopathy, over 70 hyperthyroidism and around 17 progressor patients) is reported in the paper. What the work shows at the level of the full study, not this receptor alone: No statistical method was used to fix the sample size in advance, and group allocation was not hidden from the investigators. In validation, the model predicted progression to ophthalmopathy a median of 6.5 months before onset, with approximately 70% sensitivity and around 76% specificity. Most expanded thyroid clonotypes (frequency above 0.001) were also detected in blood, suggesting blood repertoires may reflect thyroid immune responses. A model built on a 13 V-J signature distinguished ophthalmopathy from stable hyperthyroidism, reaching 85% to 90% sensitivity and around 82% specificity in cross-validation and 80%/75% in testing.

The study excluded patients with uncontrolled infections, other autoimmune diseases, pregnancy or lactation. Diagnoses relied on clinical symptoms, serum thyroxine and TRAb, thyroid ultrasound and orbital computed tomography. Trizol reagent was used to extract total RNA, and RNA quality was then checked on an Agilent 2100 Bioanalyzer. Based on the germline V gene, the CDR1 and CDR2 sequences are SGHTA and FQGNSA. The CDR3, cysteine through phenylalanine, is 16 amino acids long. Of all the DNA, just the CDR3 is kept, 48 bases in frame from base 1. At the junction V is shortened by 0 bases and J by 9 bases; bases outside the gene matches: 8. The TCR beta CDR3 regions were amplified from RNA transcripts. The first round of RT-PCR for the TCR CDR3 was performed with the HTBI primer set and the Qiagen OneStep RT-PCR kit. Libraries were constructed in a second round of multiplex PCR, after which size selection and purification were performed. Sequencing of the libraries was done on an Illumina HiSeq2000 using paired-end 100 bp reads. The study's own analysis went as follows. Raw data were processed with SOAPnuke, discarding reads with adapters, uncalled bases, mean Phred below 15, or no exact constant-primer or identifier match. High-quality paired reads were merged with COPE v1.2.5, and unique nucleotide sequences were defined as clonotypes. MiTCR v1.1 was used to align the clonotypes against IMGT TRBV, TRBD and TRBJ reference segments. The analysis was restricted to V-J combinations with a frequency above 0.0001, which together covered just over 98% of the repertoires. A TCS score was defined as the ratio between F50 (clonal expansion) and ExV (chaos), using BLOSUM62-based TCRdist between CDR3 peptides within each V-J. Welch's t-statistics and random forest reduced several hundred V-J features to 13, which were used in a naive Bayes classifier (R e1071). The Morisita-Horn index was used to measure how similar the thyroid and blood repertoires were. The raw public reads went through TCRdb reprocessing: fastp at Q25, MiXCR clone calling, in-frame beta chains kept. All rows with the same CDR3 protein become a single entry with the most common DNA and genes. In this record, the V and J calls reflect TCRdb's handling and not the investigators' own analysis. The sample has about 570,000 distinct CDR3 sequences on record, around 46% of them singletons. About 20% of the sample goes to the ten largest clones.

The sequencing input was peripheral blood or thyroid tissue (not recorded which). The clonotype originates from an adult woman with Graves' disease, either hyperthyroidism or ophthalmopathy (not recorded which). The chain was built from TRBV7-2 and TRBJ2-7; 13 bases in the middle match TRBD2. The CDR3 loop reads CASSLAGTSGTEAQYF. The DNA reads TGTGCCAGCAGCTTAGCGGGGACTAGCGGGACTGAGGCGCAGTACTTC.